The 3 T cell receptor beta chains presented below share a single source sample, sequenced in a study of OX40 agonist ivuxolimab in advanced cancers. Profiling relied on immunoSEQ multiplex PCR, and the TCRdb table lists in-frame clones only, not all of them. The sample includes some 54,000 clones, about nine tenths of them seen just once. Material: CD4+ or CD8+ T cells sorted from blood, obtained in a trial of the OX40 agonist ivuxolimab. Receptor source: an adult with an advanced solid tumor such as melanoma, head and neck, liver or kidney cancer.

J is TRBJ1-1 and V is TRBV19, with D possibly TRBD1 on 5 matching bases. Germline CDR1 is LNHDA and CDR2 is SQIVND (reference sequence). The CDR3 runs 14 residues. The germline V and J ends were trimmed by 3 bases and 1 base, with 9 bases remaining between them. CDR3 nucleotide sequence: TGTGCCAGTAGTATTCTTGGGGGGAACACTGAAGCTTTCTTT. Protein sequence: CASSILGGNTEAFF.

The V gene is TRBV6-4, the J gene TRBJ2-3, with 9 bases aligning to TRBD1. Trimming removed 1 base from V and 1 base from J; junction bases left unmatched: 6. Germline lookup yields CDR1 MRHNA and CDR2 SNTAGT. The CDR3 sequence is 17 residues long. The CDR3 spells CASSDFGRTGGTDTQYF. Written as DNA, the CDR3 is TGTGCCAGCAGTGACTTCGGCAGGACAGGGGGCACAGATACGCAGTATTTT.

The V gene is TRBV5-6, the J gene TRBJ1-1; no firm D call. Germline V CDR1 and CDR2: SGHDT, YYEEEE. The CDR3 covers 14 residues. Trimming removed 2 bases from V and 8 bases from J, with 16 bases in between. CDR3 region: CASSLLETGGEAFF. CDR3 coding DNA: TGTGCCAGCAGCTTATTGGAAACGGGCGGCGAAGCTTTCTTT.